This is a list of T cell receptor beta chains from one sample in a study of cytomegalovirus exposure and HLA in healthy donors. TCRdb's table, derived via immunoSEQ multiplex PCR, lists solely in-frame clones and lacks some. The sample consists of fewer than 150,000 clones, roughly 70% of them appearing once. The sample was PBMCs. All receptors come from a man aged 18 to 30 in good health and CMV-seropositive. Both conserved end residues are part of each CDR3. The D gene is left open where the match is weak. Clone size appears in some rows only: once, few, many, or a class for an expanded clone.

CDR3 DNA,CDR3 protein,J gene,D gene,clone size,V gene
TGTGCCACCAGCAGAGCCAGGGGCCTGATTCCCGCAACTAATGAAAAACTGTTTTTT,CATSRARGLIPATNEKLFF,TRBJ1-4,-,-,TRBV15
TGTGCCAGCAGTGAAGAACTCACCCGACAGGCTTTTTACACAGATACGCAGTATTTT,CASSEELTRQAFYTDTQYF,TRBJ2-3,-,few,TRBV6-1
TGTGCCAGCTGGGGACAGGAGAACACTGAAGCTTTCTTT,CASWGQENTEAFF,TRBJ1-1,TRBD1,many,TRBV2
TGTGCCAGCTCACTCACTTCTAACAGGGGGGTTACGCAGTATTTT,CASSLTSNRGVTQYF,TRBJ2-3,TRBD1,-,TRBV18
TGTGCCAGCAGTTCGGGGGTTGGGAACACTGAAGCTTTCTTT,CASSSGVGNTEAFF,TRBJ1-1,-,few,TRBV27
TGTGCCAGCAGTTACTCGGGGGGGCTACTGGGCTACACCTTC,CASSYSGGLLGYTF,TRBJ1-2,-,few,TRBV6-5
TGTGCCAGCAGTCCTTCCCGGGGGGGAGAGACCCAGTACTTC,CASSPSRGGETQYF,TRBJ2-5,TRBD2,-,TRBV6-5
TGTGCCACCAGCAGAGATACCGGGGGGGCCTACGAGCAGTACTTC,CATSRDTGGAYEQYF,TRBJ2-7,TRBD2,few,TRBV15
TGTGCCAGCAGTGGTTATCAGGGCTACGAGCAGTACTTC,CASSGYQGYEQYF,TRBJ2-7,-,-,TRBV6-1
TGTGCCAGCAGCCCTAGCGGGGGGGCCGAACGGTACGAGCAGTACTTC,CASSPSGGAERYEQYF,TRBJ2-7,TRBD2,-,TRBV5-4
TGTGCCAGCAGTTTATCAGGGGGCGGCACTGAAGCTTTCTTT,CASSLSGGGTEAFF,TRBJ1-1,TRBD1,-,TRBV27
TGTGCCAGCAGTAAGACAGGGCGGTACACTGAAGCTTTCTTT,CASSKTGRYTEAFF,TRBJ1-1,TRBD1,-,TRBV6-5
TGTGCCAGCAGCCCCGGGACAGGGGCATACAATGAGCAGTTCTTC,CASSPGTGAYNEQFF,TRBJ2-1,TRBD1,-,TRBV5-8
TGCGCCAGCAGCTCGACAGTCCAGCTATCCGGGGAGCTGTTTTTT,CASSSTVQLSGELFF,TRBJ2-2,-,-,TRBV5-1
TGTGCCTGGAGTGAGTTAGCGGGGGGGTCAGATACGCAGTATTTT,CAWSELAGGSDTQYF,TRBJ2-3,TRBD2,once,TRBV30
TGCGCCAGCAGCTTGGTACCGGGGGGGCCCAATCAGCCCCAGCATTTT,CASSLVPGGPNQPQHF,TRBJ1-5,-,-,TRBV5-1
TGCGCCAGCAGTGATCACAGGGCTGGGGCCAACGTCCTGACTTTC,CASSDHRAGANVLTF,TRBJ2-6,-,-,TRBV10-1
TGTGCCAGCAGTCTCTTCGGGGGGCGAGGAGATCAGCCCCAGCATTTT,CASSLFGGRGDQPQHF,TRBJ1-5,-,-,TRBV7-6
TGTGCCAGCAGTTCAGGGGAGTCGACCTATAATTCACCCCTCCACTTT,CASSSGESTYNSPLHF,TRBJ1-6,-,-,TRBV6-6
TGTGCCAGCAGTTTAGGAGGGGCCAAGACCTACGAGCAGTACTTC,CASSLGGAKTYEQYF,TRBJ2-7,-,-,TRBV28
TGCGCCAGCAGCTTCAGGGACAGCAGACTTGAGACCCAGTACTTC,CASSFRDSRLETQYF,TRBJ2-5,TRBD1,-,TRBV5-1
TGCGCCAGCAGCTCGGGACTAGCGGGGGGGGCAGATACGCAGTATTTT,CASSSGLAGGADTQYF,TRBJ2-3,TRBD2,-,TRBV5-1
TGTGCCAGCAGCACTAGCGGGGGGGATTACAATGAGCAGTTCTTC,CASSTSGGDYNEQFF,TRBJ2-1,TRBD2,-,TRBV25-1
TGTGCCAGCTCAAAACGACAGGGGGCACAAGAGACCCAGTACTTC,CASSKRQGAQETQYF,TRBJ2-5,TRBD1,few,TRBV18
TGTGCCAGTTCAGGGACAGGGGGTTTAACGATCTACGAGCAGTACTTC,CASSGTGGLTIYEQYF,TRBJ2-7,TRBD1,-,TRBV2
TGCGCCACCGAGAAGACCGGGACAGGGGTGGAGACCCAGTACTTC,CATEKTGTGVETQYF,TRBJ2-5,TRBD1,few,TRBV4-1
TGTGCCAGCAGTTTTGGACTGCTCACAGATACGCAGTATTTT,CASSFGLLTDTQYF,TRBJ2-3,-,-,TRBV28
TGTGCCAGCAGCAAAGGGACAGGGCGTGGCTACACCTTC,CASSKGTGRGYTF,TRBJ1-2,TRBD1,-,TRBV2
TGTGCCAGCAGCCGGGGACAGGGGGTCTCCTACGAGCAGTACTTC,CASSRGQGVSYEQYF,TRBJ2-7,TRBD1,few,TRBV4-2
TGTGCCAGCAGCTTAGCCCGGTTGCGAAATCAAGAGACCCAGTACTTC,CASSLARLRNQETQYF,TRBJ2-5,-,-,TRBV7-2
TGCGCCAGCAGGGAGGGGCTAGCGGGGGGGCTCTCCTACAATGAGCAGTTCTTC,CASREGLAGGLSYNEQFF,TRBJ2-1,TRBD2,-,TRBV5-1
TGTGCCAGCAGTGGACAGGGTGATGGCTACGAGCAGTACTTC,CASSGQGDGYEQYF,TRBJ2-7,TRBD1,-,TRBV2
TGCGCCAGCAGCGTGTATACCGGGAACACTGAAGCTTTCTTT,CASSVYTGNTEAFF,TRBJ1-1,-,-,TRBV5-1
TGTGCCAGCAGCCAGGTTGTACAAGAGACCCAGTACTTC,CASSQVVQETQYF,TRBJ2-5,-,-,TRBV5-6
TGTGCCAGCAGTCCCGGGACAGGGACCTACGAGCAGTACTTC,CASSPGTGTYEQYF,TRBJ2-7,TRBD1,-,TRBV7-6
TGCGCCAGCAGCTTGGCTACAGGCCTTGCTGAAAAACTGTTTTTT,CASSLATGLAEKLFF,TRBJ1-4,-,-,TRBV5-1
TGTGCCAGCAGCTTGGTACCCAGGGGCGGCTTCAATTCACCCCTCCACTTT,CASSLVPRGGFNSPLHF,TRBJ1-6,-,-,TRBV5-4
TGTGCCAGCAGCTGGGCAGGTTACACCGGGGAGCTGTTTTTT,CASSWAGYTGELFF,TRBJ2-2,-,few,TRBV5-4
TGTGCCAGTAGTATCTGGACAGGCCTGGAGACCCAGTACTTC,CASSIWTGLETQYF,TRBJ2-5,TRBD1,few,TRBV19
TGTGCCATCAGAACAGGGGGCGATTCACCCCTCCACTTT,CAIRTGGDSPLHF,TRBJ1-6,TRBD1,-,TRBV6-5
TGTGCCAGCCTGCCGGGACAGGGGGCAGGAGATACGCAGTATTTT,CASLPGQGAGDTQYF,TRBJ2-3,TRBD1,-,TRBV18
TGTGCCAGCAGTTTGCGAACCATGAACACTGAAGCTTTCTTT,CASSLRTMNTEAFF,TRBJ1-1,-,-,TRBV27
TGCAGCGTTGCCCAGCGGGGGGGCAATGAGCAGTTCTTC,CSVAQRGGNEQFF,TRBJ2-1,TRBD2,-,TRBV29-1
TGTGCCAGCAGCGGGGGACAGGGGGCCTACAATGAGCAGTTCTTC,CASSGGQGAYNEQFF,TRBJ2-1,TRBD1,-,TRBV9
TGCGCCAGCAGCTTGGCTGTCGCGGGGAACACTGAAGCTTTCTTT,CASSLAVAGNTEAFF,TRBJ1-1,-,-,TRBV5-1
TGTGCCAGCAAAACCGGGGGGTCGAGCACAGATACGCAGTATTTT,CASKTGGSSTDTQYF,TRBJ2-3,TRBD2,-,TRBV28
TGTGCCAGCAGCCCCCGCAATTTGGCGGGGGGGCCCAGTGCGCAGTATTTT,CASSPRNLAGGPSAQYF,TRBJ2-3,TRBD2,-,TRBV5-6
TGCAGCGTTGCAGGGGCAACGAACATTGAAGCTTTCTTT,CSVAGATNIEAFF,TRBJ1-1,-,-,TRBV29-1
TGTGCCAGCAGTTCGAACCTAGCGGGGGGCCCGATCCAAGAGACCCAGTACTTC,CASSSNLAGGPIQETQYF,TRBJ2-5,TRBD2,-,TRBV27